A selection of T cell receptor beta chains follows, all from one sample in a study of blood T cell repertoires in COVID-19. Generated by immunoSEQ multiplex PCR, the TCRdb table keeps only in-frame clones and is missing some. The sample has roughly 180,000 clones, approximately 80% seen once. The sequenced sample was peripheral blood. These receptors originate from a woman aged 40 to 50 with COVID-19, enrolled during active disease. CDR3s include the opening cysteine and the closing phenylalanine or tryptophan. Only some rows state a clone size, as once, few, many or a class for expanded clones.

>-|TRBV5-1|TRBJ1-6
CASSLDRAKPLHF
>-|TRBV10-3|TRBJ2-7
CAISDLPGDRARSYEQYF
>-|TRBV27|TRBJ2-7
CASRPAVGAGGEQYF
>-|TRBV7-9|TRBJ2-2
CASSSTTFVNTGELFF
>-|TRBV6-5|TRBJ2-7
CATSRAAGTAAEQYF
>once|TRBV7-9|TRBJ1-5
CASSFSGDQPQHF
>-|TRBV10-2|TRBJ2-1
CASGLAGGPNEQFF
>-|TRBV5-4|TRBJ2-3
CASSLREGWPQDTQYF
>-|TRBV10-1|TRBJ2-5
CASSIGTGGETQYF
>-|TRBV5-1|TRBJ1-4
CASSRQGREEKLFF
>-|TRBV25-1|TRBJ2-7
CASSERISYEQYF
>-|TRBV20-1|TRBJ2-3
CSAAGGDTQYF
>-|TRBV15|TRBJ1-4
CATSRKGQGSGRTNEKLFF
>-|TRBV7-9|TRBJ1-1
CASSSPTGGAFF
>-|TRBV28|TRBJ1-2
CASSPTGSYGYTF
>once|TRBV2|TRBJ1-6
CASRANTPIRGRTLHF
>-|TRBV5-6|TRBJ1-4
CASSLRQGARSGEKLFF
>-|TRBV5-1|TRBJ1-1
CASSSGLSNTEAFF
>-|TRBV5-1|TRBJ1-6
CASSLGTGLNISPLHF
>many|TRBV11-2|TRBJ1-4
CASSRTGEKLFF
>-|TRBV29-1|TRBJ2-7
CSVPGGDLSEQYF
>-|TRBV7-3|TRBJ2-3
CASSKGASGSVQDTQYF
>once|TRBV5-1|TRBJ2-7
CASSLWTSGNTYEQYF
>-|TRBV24-1|TRBJ2-3
CATSDPQGPGTDTQYF
>-|TRBV7-2|TRBJ1-3
CASSSGGFEGNTIYF